The 27 T cell receptor beta chains given below trace back to one sample, sequenced in a study of blood T cell repertoires in COVID-19. Produced via immunoSEQ multiplex PCR; TCRdb's table is partial and in-frame only. The data show 190,000 or so clones, with around 84% seen just once and around 20% held by the top ten. Sample: PBMCs or T cells enriched from blood (not recorded which). The receptors were gathered from a man aged 35 to 55 who had recovered from COVID-19.

The V call is TRBV4-1, the J call TRBJ2-1; D may be TRBD2 (6 bases). The germline CDR1 and CDR2 sequences are MGHRA and YSYEKL. The CDR3 runs 17 residues. Trimming took 2 bases from V and 7 from J, leaving 21 bases between them. Here the CDR3 DNA reads TGCGCCAGCAGCCAACCCAAGGCGGGGTATTTTGGGAATGAGCAGTTCTTC. This translates into CASSQPKAGYFGNEQFF.

The chain is built from TRBV11-3 and TRBJ2-3, with TRBD2 as a possible D gene (5 bases). The V and J ends lost 8 bases and 1 base respectively, with 19 bases between them. Per germline, CDR1 SGHNT and CDR2 YENEEA. The CDR3 has 16 residues. The CDR3 sequence is CASASWGDGGTDTQYF. The CDR3, as DNA: TGTGCCAGCGCATCCTGGGGAGACGGGGGCACAGATACGCAGTATTTT.

This clone was counted a single time. V gene TRBV7-8 combines with J gene TRBJ2-5; 9 positions match TRBD2. Germline assignment: CDR1 SGHVS and CDR2 FQNEAQ. There are 15 residues in the CDR3. The junction had 9 bases not matched to a gene; V was cut back by 5 bases and J by 5 bases. CDR3 sequence reads: CASSLVGAGGETQYF. The CDR3, as DNA: TGTGCCAGCAGCCTCGTCGGGGCGGGAGGGGAGACCCAGTACTTC.

This sequence joins TRBV5-1 and TRBJ2-3, with TRBD2 as a possible D gene (6 bases). V shed 0 bases and J shed 4 bases, with 15 bases lying between them. This CDR3 contains 16 residues. CDR1 is SGHRS and CDR2 is YFSETQ in the germline V gene. CDR3 bases: TGCGCCAGCAGCTTGGAAACGGGAGTGATAGCAGATACGCAGTATTTT. Translating it yields CASSLETGVIADTQYF.

In its sample, this clone was seen a few times. This chain links TRBV3-1 (or the pseudogene TRBV3-2) with TRBJ2-7, with 8 bases identical to TRBD2. In germline, CDR1 is LGHDT, CDR2 YNNKEL (reference sequence). The CDR3 loop spans 17 amino acids. V dropped 0 bases and J dropped 4; count of bases not matched to a gene: 11. CDR3 residues: CASSQDESGRASYEQYF. Here the CDR3 DNA reads TGTGCCAGCAGCCAAGATGAAAGCGGGAGAGCCTCTTACGAGCAGTACTTC.

The V gene is TRBV5-1, the J gene TRBJ1-1, with 8 bases lining up with TRBD1. J lost 10 bases, V lost 0 bases, and 8 bases had no gene match. The CDR3 spans 14 residues. The germline CDR1 and CDR2 sequences are SGHRS and YFSETQ. The CDR3 DNA reads as TGCGCCAGCAGCTTGGCGGACAGGGCTTTTGGAGCTTTCTTT. This encodes CASSLADRAFGAFF.

This sequence joins TRBV30 and TRBJ2-7; possibly TRBD1 for D (5 bases). The germline V gene has CDR1 GTSNPN and CDR2 SVGIG (reference sequence). Trimming cost V 0 bases and J 3 bases, with 15 bases left between them. The CDR3 sequence is 15 residues long. The CDR3 is CAWSVMLGQIYEQYF. CDR3 in DNA: TGTGCCTGGAGTGTTATGCTGGGGCAGATCTACGAGCAGTACTTC.

The chain uses TRBV30 and TRBJ1-2, with 8 bases aligning to TRBD1. Germline loops: CDR1 GTSNPN, CDR2 SVGIG (reference sequence). V was pared by 8 bases and J by 2 bases, with 7 bases of the junction left unmatched. The CDR3 covers 13 residues. CDR3: CAGQGGGNYGYTF. The CDR3 DNA reads as TGTGCCGGACAGGGTGGGGGAAACTATGGCTACACCTTC.

V is TRBV5-5 and J is TRBJ1-5; D is ambiguous. Germline lookup yields CDR1 SGHKS and CDR2 YYEKEE (reference sequence). The germline V and J ends were trimmed by 4 bases and 4 bases, with 12 bases remaining between them. The CDR3 is 14 residues long. The CDR3 loop is CASSMSGQNQPQHF. The CDR3 DNA reads as TGTGCCAGCAGCATGAGCGGTCAAAATCAGCCCCAGCATTTT.

The V gene is TRBV7-9, the J gene TRBJ2-7; tentative D call: TRBD1 (6 bases). The CDR3 contains 15 residues. Looked up from germline, CDR1 is SEHNR and CDR2 is FQNEAQ (reference sequence). With 4 bases removed from V and 0 bases from J, the gap between germline ends came to 13 bases. The CDR3 is CASSSPDSSSYEQYF. CDR3 nucleotides: TGTGCCAGCAGCTCACCGGACAGTTCCTCCTACGAGCAGTACTTC.

The CDR3 nucleotides are TGTGCCAGCTCACCATCCCAGGCCCAACTGAGCTACACCTTC. Amino acids: CASSPSQAQLSYTF. The rearrangement uses TRBV18 and TRBJ1-2, with D uncertain. Germline V lookup: CDR1 KGHSH, CDR2 LQKENI. Trimming stripped 2 bases from V and 9 bases from J, with 16 bases between. The CDR3 length is 14 residues.

CDR3 in DNA: TGTGCCTGGAGTGTAGATCTAGCGGGAGTGACCGGGGAGCTGTTTTTT. It translates to CAWSVDLAGVTGELFF. The V call is TRBV30, the J call TRBJ2-2; TRBD2 agrees at 10 bases. Looked up from germline, CDR1 is GTSNPN and CDR2 is SVGIG (reference sequence). The CDR3 covers 16 residues. V lost 0 bases and J lost 5; bases outside the gene matches: 6.

V gene TRBV4-1 combines with J gene TRBJ1-5, with 7 positions matching TRBD1. Germline V CDR1 and CDR2: MGHRA, YSYEKL. Trimming took 6 bases from V and 3 from J; bases not matched to a gene: 5. The CDR3 totals 14 residues. CDR3 nucleotides: TGCGCCAGCAGTTGGGACAGTATCAATCAGCCCCAGCATTTT. This encodes CASSWDSINQPQHF.

This chain connects TRBV14 to TRBJ1-6; TRBD1 matches 8 bases. Germline CDR1 is SGHDN and CDR2 is FVKESK. The CDR3 is 14 amino acids. V gave up 5 bases and J gave up 8 bases; unmatched junction bases: 5. CDR3 loop: CASSFQGAYSPLHF. Written as DNA, the CDR3 is TGTGCCAGCAGCTTCCAGGGGGCCTATTCACCCCTCCACTTT.

CDR3 DNA sequence: TGCGCCAGCAGCCAATCAGGGAGCAATCAGCCCCAGCATTTT. It specifies CASSQSGSNQPQHF. The J gene is TRBJ1-5, the V gene TRBV4-1, with TRBD1 as a possible D gene (5 bases). V lost 2 bases and J 1 base, leaving 6 bases between the germline ends. The germline CDR1 and CDR2 sequences are MGHRA and YSYEKL. The CDR3 extends over 14 amino acids.

The CDR3 sequence: CATRGTGGIYEQYF. The CDR3 region has the DNA TGTGCCACCCGAGGGACAGGGGGCATCTACGAGCAGTACTTC. The chain employs TRBV10-3 and TRBJ2-7; 12 nucleotides agree with TRBD1. Germline V gives CDR1 ENHRY, CDR2 SYGVKD. V shed 10 bases and J 3 bases; nucleotides not matched to a gene: 7. The CDR3 runs to 14 residues.

The genes are TRBV29-1 and TRBJ2-1; 10 bases match TRBD2. The CDR3 has 17 residues. Germline V gene data show CDR1 as SQVTM and CDR2 as ANQGSEA. V gave up 3 bases and J gave up 1 base; unmatched junction bases: 9. Here the CDR3 DNA reads TGCAGCGTTGATATCCCTAGCGGGAGAAGTTCCTACAATGAGCAGTTCTTC. Its translation is CSVDIPSGRSSYNEQFF.

V usage is TRBV27 and J usage is TRBJ2-1, with 7 bases that match TRBD1. The ends lost 2 bases at V and 2 bases at J; junction bases unmatched: 12. Per the germline V gene, CDR1 is MNHEY and CDR2 is SMNVEV (reference sequence). The CDR3 has 18 amino acids. CDR3 residues: CASSLRSPGQQPYNEQFF. CDR3 sequence (DNA): TGTGCCAGCAGTTTACGATCACCGGGACAGCAGCCCTACAATGAGCAGTTCTTC.

V gene TRBV7-2 combines with J gene TRBJ1-4; weak D call: TRBD1 (5 bases). CDR3 length equals 14 residues. Germline lookup yields CDR1 SGHTA and CDR2 FQGNSA. V lost 1 base, J lost 3 bases, and 6 bases lay in between. The CDR3 coding sequence is TGTGCCAGCAGCTTAGACAGGTCTAATGAAAAACTGTTTTTT. Protein product: CASSLDRSNEKLFF.

This clone was observed a single time. The chain carries TRBV30 and TRBJ1-2; 8 bases are shared with TRBD1. V was clipped by 0 bases and J by 4 bases; unmatched bases: 4. This CDR3 is 14 amino acids long. The germline V gene has CDR1 GTSNPN and CDR2 SVGIG (reference sequence). This CDR3 is CAWSVAGGAYGYTF. The CDR3 DNA follows: TGTGCCTGGAGTGTGGCAGGGGGCGCCTATGGCTACACCTTC.

The gene calls are TRBV14 and TRBJ2-3, with a tentative D call TRBD1 (6 bases). The V and J ends lost 1 base and 5 bases respectively, with 25 bases between them. The CDR3 runs to 19 residues. Germline V gene sequence: CDR1 SGHDN, CDR2 FVKESK. DNA for the CDR3: TGTGCCAGCAGCCAAGGTTCCAGATTCGGGTGGTCAGGGGAAGATACGCAGTATTTT. Its protein product is CASSQGSRFGWSGEDTQYF. Supplemented by reference TRBV14 and TRBJ2-3, the full variable domain reads EAGVTQFPSHSVIEKGQTVTLRCDPISGHDNLYWYRRVMGKEIKFLLHFVKESKQDESGMPNNRFLAERTGGTYSTLKVQPAELEDSGVYFCASSQGSRFGWSGEDTQYFGPGTRLTVL.

The rearrangement joins TRBV30 to TRBJ1-2; tentatively, D is TRBD1 (6 bases). The CDR3 has 15 residues. Per germline, CDR1 GTSNPN and CDR2 SVGIG (reference sequence). V gave up 3 bases and J gave up 5 bases, with 19 bases separating them. Here the CDR3 reads CAWSPGATHVYGYTF. Written as DNA, the CDR3 is TGTGCCTGGAGCCCAGGGGCGACCCACGTGTATGGCTACACCTTC.

This chain connects TRBV6-5 to TRBJ2-1, with 7 bases fitting TRBD2. The CDR3 has 14 residues. V lost 2 bases to trimming and J lost 7 bases; unmatched junction nucleotides: 5. Germline V gene data show CDR1 as MNHEY and CDR2 as SVGAGI. The CDR3 sequence is CASSYGRERNEQFF. The CDR3 bases are TGTGCCAGCAGTTACGGGCGGGAGAGGAATGAGCAGTTCTTC.

The V call is TRBV10-3, the J call TRBJ2-7; 13 nucleotides align to TRBD2. Unmatched junction bases numbered 7, after V lost 10 bases and J lost 1 base. CDR1 is ENHRY, CDR2 SYGVKD, per germline. The CDR3 runs to 15 residues. CDR3 sequence: CATGLAGTESYEQYF. DNA for the CDR3: TGTGCCACGGGACTAGCGGGAACTGAGTCCTACGAGCAGTACTTC.

The chain's CDR3 is CASSRLGGGYGYTF. For the CDR3, the DNA is TGTGCCAGCAGTCGTCTAGGGGGGGGCTATGGCTACACCTTC. This rearrangement joins TRBV28 to TRBJ1-2, with a tentative D call TRBD1 (6 bases). The V end lost 5 bases, the J end lost 4 bases, and 14 bases lay between the germline ends. From germline, CDR1 is MDHEN and CDR2 SYDVKM. The CDR3 runs to 14 residues.

V gene TRBV4-1 combines with J gene TRBJ1-5, with TRBD1 identical over 10 bases. Trimming cost V 5 bases and J 6 bases; bases outside gene matches: 7. Looked up from germline, CDR1 is MGHRA and CDR2 is YSYEKL. CDR3 length: 15 residues. CDR3 loop: CASSTRTGGSQPQHF. The CDR3 DNA reads as TGCGCCAGCAGCACTCGGACAGGGGGAAGTCAGCCCCAGCATTTT.

The chain combines TRBV4-1 with TRBJ2-5; TRBD2 might be the D (7 bases). The CDR3 has 15 residues. V shed 10 bases and J shed 4 bases, with 22 bases lying between them. In germline, CDR1 is MGHRA, CDR2 YSYEKL. CDR3 DNA sequence: TGCGCCACCAGGGGTCGGGGGGCTATAGGAGAGACCCAGTACTTC. It specifies CATRGRGAIGETQYF.